Listed below are T cell receptor beta chains from one sample, sequenced in a study of T cells after yellow fever vaccination. TCRdb independently ran MiXCR on the 5' RACE reads; one entry per CDR3 protein. The table records 350,000 to 450,000 distinct CDR3 sequences, 6.2% of them present only once. The starting material was PBMCs, obtained 5 days after the yellow fever booster vaccination. Receptor source: a man aged 25 to 40 who received the YFV17D yellow fever vaccine. Both conserved end residues are part of each CDR3. D genes are given only for firm matches. For some rows the clone size is stated as once, few or many, or as a class when expanded; others skip it.

V,D,J,size,CDR3,DNA
TRBV7-2,NA,TRBJ1-5,many,CASSLETGFQPQHF,TGTGCCAGCAGCTTAGAAACAGGGTTTCAGCCCCAGCATTTT
TRBV5-1,TRBD1,TRBJ2-4,NA,CASSPGQGASSLAKNIQYF,TGCGCCAGCAGCCCGGGACAGGGGGCGTCTAGTCTAGCCAAAAACATTCAGTACTTC
TRBV20-1,NA,TRBJ1-5,NA,CSASAEDVGQPQHF,TGCAGTGCTAGTGCTGAGGACGTGGGTCAGCCCCAGCATTTT
TRBV6-1,TRBD1,TRBJ2-5,many,CASSDRTGLETQYF,TGTGCCAGCAGTGATAGGACAGGGTTAGAGACCCAGTACTTC
TRBV11-2,NA,TRBJ2-1,many,CASSLSAVAGNEQFF,TGTGCCAGCAGCTTAAGTGCGGTGGCCGGCAATGAGCAGTTCTTC
TRBV30,TRBD2,TRBJ2-2,NA,CAWSVWPSGSRTGELFF,TGTGCCTGGAGTGTATGGCCTAGCGGTAGCCGCACCGGGGAGCTGTTTTTT
TRBV30,NA,TRBJ1-2,NA,CAWSQVPAMDYGYTF,TGTGCCTGGAGTCAGGTCCCGGCTATGGATTATGGCTACACCTTC
TRBV5-6,NA,TRBJ2-7,many,CASSLPTKEGRYF,TGTGCCAGCAGCCTGCCTACCAAGGAGGGCCGGTACTTC
TRBV7-8,TRBD2,TRBJ2-7,many,CASSLSGGSAYEQYF,TGTGCCAGCAGCTTATCAGGCGGGAGTGCCTACGAGCAGTACTTC
TRBV20-1,NA,TRBJ1-5,NA,CSARTKLGPVQPQHF,TGCAGTGCTAGAACGAAACTGGGCCCCGTTCAGCCCCAGCATTTT
TRBV5-1,NA,TRBJ1-4,many,CASSLTGDNEKLFF,TGCGCCAGCAGCTTGACTGGGGATAATGAAAAACTGTTTTTT
TRBV9,NA,TRBJ2-5,many,CASSGSPRMWETQYF,TGTGCCAGCAGCGGGTCCCCCAGGATGTGGGAGACCCAGTACTTC
TRBV5-1,NA,TRBJ1-1,NA,CASSSGVTRDTEAFF,TGCGCCAGCAGCTCAGGCGTTACGAGGGACACTGAAGCTTTCTTT
TRBV29-1,NA,TRBJ1-1,NA,CSVERWNTEAFF,TGCAGCGTTGAACGGTGGAACACTGAAGCTTTCTTT
TRBV11-2,TRBD2,TRBJ2-7,few,CASSSRTSEISYEQYF,TGTGCCAGCAGCTCAAGGACTAGCGAGATCTCCTACGAGCAGTACTTC
TRBV21-1,NA,TRBJ1-5,NA,CASRGLTTGYNQPQHF,TGTGCCAGCAGGGGCCTCACCACAGGGTACAATCAGCCCCAGCATTTT
TRBV5-1,NA,TRBJ2-5,many,CASTTGFGFQETQYF,TGCGCCAGCACTACAGGGTTTGGATTCCAAGAGACCCAGTACTTC
TRBV18,TRBD1,TRBJ2-5,few,CASAGQGEETQYF,TGTGCCAGCGCGGGACAGGGGGAAGAGACCCAGTACTTC
TRBV27,TRBD2,TRBJ2-4,many,CASSPRTSGVKNIQYF,TGTGCCAGCAGTCCCCGGACTAGCGGGGTCAAAAACATTCAGTACTTC
TRBV7-2,NA,TRBJ2-4,few,CASSLVSDLENIQYF,TGTGCCAGCAGCTTAGTGTCGGACTTAGAAAACATTCAGTACTTC
TRBV7-2,TRBD2,TRBJ2-5,many,CASTPGGGGETQYF,TGTGCCAGCACACCCGGGGGGGGCGGCGAGACCCAGTACTTC
TRBV7-2,TRBD2,TRBJ2-7,many,CASSFSLAGGPYEQYF,TGTGCCAGCAGCTTCAGTCTAGCGGGAGGGCCCTACGAGCAGTACTTC
TRBV5-6,TRBD1,TRBJ1-1,few,CASSSRRGYTEAFF,TGTGCCAGCAGCTCCCGCAGGGGGTACACTGAAGCTTTCTTT
TRBV7-2,NA,TRBJ1-6,many,CASSRLGVFNSPLHF,TGTGCCAGCAGCCGTCTAGGGGTTTTTAATTCACCCCTCCACTTT
TRBV4-3,NA,TRBJ1-5,NA,CASSQEIDQPQHF,TGCGCCAGCAGCCAGGAAATAGATCAGCCCCAGCATTTT
TRBV7-8,NA,TRBJ1-1,NA,CASSLAVSEAFF,TGTGCCAGCAGCTTAGCTGTTAGTGAAGCTTTCTTT
TRBV2,TRBD2,TRBJ2-1,few,CAFSFRGLGRTSKNEQFF,TGTGCCTTCAGTTTTAGGGGATTGGGGAGGACTAGCAAGAATGAGCAGTTCTTC